One and the same sample provided the 9 T cell receptor beta chains below, sequenced in a study of identical twins. MiXCR was run by TCRdb on the 5' RACE reads, yielding one entry per CDR3 protein. The sample has fewer than 250,000 distinct CDR3 sequences, around 10% seen once; the top ten hold 5% to 5.5%. The sequenced material came from memory (CD45RO+) T cells sorted from blood. The source is a woman aged 18-35 years in good health.

This clonotype appeared a few times. The rearrangement joins TRBV5-1 to TRBJ1-3; 9 bases map to TRBD1. The germline gives CDR1 SGHRS, CDR2 YFSETQ. CDR3 size: 18 residues. V shed 3 bases, J shed 4 bases, and the junction held 14 bases outside the gene matches. The CDR3 nucleotides read TGCGCCAGCAGCTCAAACTACCTAGGACAGGGGCAAGGAAACACCATATATTTT. Translated: CASSSNYLGQGQGNTIYF.

CDR3 protein: CSVTQAGVSYEQYF. The CDR3 DNA follows: TGCAGTGTAACCCAAGCGGGAGTCTCCTACGAGCAGTACTTC. This rearrangement joins TRBV20-1 to TRBJ2-7; 8 bases are shared with TRBD2. The CDR3 sequence is 14 residues long. Germline CDR1 is DFQATT and CDR2 is SNEGSKA (reference sequence). The trim removed 7 bases at V and 0 bases at J, leaving 8 bases unmatched.

This clonotype was observed a handful of times. The chain joins TRBV12-3 or TRBV12-4 to TRBJ2-7; possibly TRBD1 or TRBD2 for D (6 bases each). This CDR3 is built from 11 residues. The V gene lost 8 bases and the J gene lost 6 bases, with 11 bases spanning the gap. The CDR3 region is CASSSGAEQYF. In DNA form, the CDR3 reads TGTGCCAGCTCGTCGGGGGCCGAGCAGTACTTC.

This clonotype was counted only a few times. CDR3: CSARDRGGNTEAFF. The CDR3 region has the DNA TGCAGTGCTAGAGATCGGGGGGGCAACACTGAAGCTTTCTTT. The rearrangement links TRBV20-1 to TRBJ1-1, with D possibly matching TRBD1 (6 bases). Per the germline V gene, CDR1 is DFQATT and CDR2 is SNEGSKA (reference sequence). The CDR3 contains 14 residues. With 0 bases removed from V and 2 bases from J, the gap between germline ends came to 10 bases.

The sample holds a few counts of this clonotype. The rearrangement uses TRBV12-3 or TRBV12-4 and TRBJ2-3; TRBD2 agrees at 8 bases. Trimming removed 6 bases from V and 7 bases from J; junction bases left unmatched: 12. The CDR3 runs to 15 residues. CDR3 residues: CASRPPGGRSNTQYF. CDR3 DNA sequence: TGTGCCAGCAGGCCTCCCGGCGGGAGGTCGAATACGCAGTATTTT.

The chain is built from TRBV11-2 and TRBJ2-5; 7 bases line up with TRBD2. This CDR3 contains 17 residues. Germline trimming cut 5 bases from V and 0 bases from J; bases unmatched to any gene: 12. Germline CDR1 SGHAT, CDR2 FQNNGV. This CDR3 is CASSRWEIAGYQETQYF. The CDR3 nucleotides are TGTGCCAGCAGCAGATGGGAGATAGCGGGCTACCAAGAGACCCAGTACTTC.

The genes are TRBV20-1 and TRBJ2-4; D unresolved. V shed 5 bases and J shed 2 bases, with 10 bases lying between them. CDR3 length: 13 residues. CDR1 is DFQATT and CDR2 is SNEGSKA in the germline V gene (reference sequence). CDR3 nucleotides: TGCAGTGCTGACTCAATGACCAAAAACATTCAGTACTTC. As protein: CSADSMTKNIQYF.

This clonotype was seen many times. The chain joins TRBV12-3 or TRBV12-4 to TRBJ2-2, with D unresolved. V lost 6 bases, J lost 6 bases, and 11 bases lay in between. The CDR3 length is 13 residues. CDR3 residues: CASRIQLSGELFF. CDR3 coding DNA: TGTGCCAGCAGAATCCAGTTGTCCGGGGAGCTGTTTTTT.

The gene calls are TRBV20-1 and TRBJ2-7, with D uncertain. Germline V gene data show CDR1 as DFQATT and CDR2 as SNEGSKA (reference sequence). The CDR3 spans 12 residues. V lost 3 bases to trimming and J lost 2 bases, with 8 bases between them. The CDR3 DNA is TGCAGTGCTAGTCGAGTCCCCTACGAGCAGTACTTC. It encodes CSASRVPYEQYF.